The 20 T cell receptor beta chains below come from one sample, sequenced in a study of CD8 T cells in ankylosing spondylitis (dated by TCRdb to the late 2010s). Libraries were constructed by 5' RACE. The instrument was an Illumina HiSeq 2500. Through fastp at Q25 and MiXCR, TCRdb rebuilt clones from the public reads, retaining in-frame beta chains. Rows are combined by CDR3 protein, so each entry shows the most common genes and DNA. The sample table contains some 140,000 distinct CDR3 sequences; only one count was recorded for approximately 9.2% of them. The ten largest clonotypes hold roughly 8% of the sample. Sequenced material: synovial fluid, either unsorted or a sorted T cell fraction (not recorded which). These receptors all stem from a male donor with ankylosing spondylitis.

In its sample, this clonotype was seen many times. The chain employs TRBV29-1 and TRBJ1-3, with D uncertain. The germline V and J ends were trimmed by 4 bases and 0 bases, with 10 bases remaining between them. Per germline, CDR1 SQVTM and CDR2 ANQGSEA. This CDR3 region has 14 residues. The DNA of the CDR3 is TGCAGCGTTGCCCCTTCATCCTCTGGAAACACCATATATTTT. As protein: CSVAPSSSGNTIYF. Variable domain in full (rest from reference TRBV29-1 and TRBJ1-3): SAVISQKPSRDICQRGTSLTIQCQVDSQVTMMFWYRQQPGQSLTLIATANQGSEATYESGFVIDKFPISRPNLTFSTLTVSNMSPEDSSIYLCSVAPSSSGNTIYFGEGSWLTVV.

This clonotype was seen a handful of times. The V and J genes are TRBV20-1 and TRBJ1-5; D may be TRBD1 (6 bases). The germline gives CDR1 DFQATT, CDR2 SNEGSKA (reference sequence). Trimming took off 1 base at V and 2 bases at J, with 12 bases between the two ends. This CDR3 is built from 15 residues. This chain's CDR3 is CSARAYRVGNQPQHF. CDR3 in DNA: TGCAGTGCTAGAGCCTACAGGGTTGGCAATCAGCCCCAGCATTTT.

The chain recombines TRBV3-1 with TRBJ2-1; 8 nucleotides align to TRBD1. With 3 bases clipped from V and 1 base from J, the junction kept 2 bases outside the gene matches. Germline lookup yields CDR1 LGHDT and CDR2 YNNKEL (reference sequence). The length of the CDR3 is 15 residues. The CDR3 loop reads CASSHGQGSYNEQFF. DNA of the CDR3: TGTGCCAGCAGCCACGGACAGGGTTCCTACAATGAGCAGTTCTTC.

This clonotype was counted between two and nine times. The CDR3 DNA follows: TGTGCCAGCAGCTTAAACAGGGCTAATGAGCAGTTCTTC. Translating it yields CASSLNRANEQFF. The rearrangement links TRBV7-2 to TRBJ2-1; D is perhaps TRBD1 (6 bases). The germline V gene has CDR1 SGHTA and CDR2 FQGNSA. V was trimmed by 2 bases and J by 7 bases, leaving 9 bases between them. There are 13 residues in the CDR3. The whole variable domain, remainder taken from reference TRBV7-2 and TRBJ2-1, is GAGVSQSPSNKVTEKGKDVELRCDPISGHTALYWYRQSLGQGLEFLIYFQGNSAPDKSGLPSDRFSAERTGGSVSTLTIQRTQQEDSAVYLCASSLNRANEQFFGPGTRLTVL.

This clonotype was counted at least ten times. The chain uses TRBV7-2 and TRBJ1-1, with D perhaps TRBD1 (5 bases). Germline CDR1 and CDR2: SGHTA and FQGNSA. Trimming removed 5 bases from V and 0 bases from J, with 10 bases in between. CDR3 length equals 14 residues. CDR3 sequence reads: CASSPMTVNTEAFF. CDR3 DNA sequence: TGTGCCAGCAGCCCTATGACAGTGAACACTGAAGCTTTCTTT.

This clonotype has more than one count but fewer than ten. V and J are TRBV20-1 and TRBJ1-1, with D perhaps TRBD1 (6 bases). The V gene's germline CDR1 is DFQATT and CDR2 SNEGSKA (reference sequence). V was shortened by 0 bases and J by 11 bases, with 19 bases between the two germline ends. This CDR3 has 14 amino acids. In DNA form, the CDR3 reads TGCAGTGCTAGAGACCCTTTGACAGGAATCAGGGCTTTCTTT. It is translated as CSARDPLTGIRAFF.

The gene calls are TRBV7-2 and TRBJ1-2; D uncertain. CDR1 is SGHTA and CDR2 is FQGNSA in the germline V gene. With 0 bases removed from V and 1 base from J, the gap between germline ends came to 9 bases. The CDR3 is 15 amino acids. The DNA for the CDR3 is TGTGCCAGCAGCTTAGCAACAGACATTAACTATGGCTACACCTTC. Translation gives CASSLATDINYGYTF. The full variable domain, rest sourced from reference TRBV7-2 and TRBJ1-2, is GAGVSQSPSNKVTEKGKDVELRCDPISGHTALYWYRQSLGQGLEFLIYFQGNSAPDKSGLPSDRFSAERTGGSVSTLTIQRTQQEDSAVYLCASSLATDINYGYTFGSGTRLTVV.

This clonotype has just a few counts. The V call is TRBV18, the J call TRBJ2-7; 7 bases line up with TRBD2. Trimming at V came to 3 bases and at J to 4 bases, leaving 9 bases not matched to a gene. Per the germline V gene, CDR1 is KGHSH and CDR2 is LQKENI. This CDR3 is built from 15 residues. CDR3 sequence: CASSPPGLYHYEQYF. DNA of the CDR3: TGTGCCAGCTCACCTCCGGGACTATACCATTACGAGCAGTACTTC.

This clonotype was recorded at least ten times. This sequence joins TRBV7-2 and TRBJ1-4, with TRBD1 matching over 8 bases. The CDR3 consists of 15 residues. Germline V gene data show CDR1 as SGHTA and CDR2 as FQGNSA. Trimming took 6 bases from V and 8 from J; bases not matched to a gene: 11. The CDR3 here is CASSPTQGVSEKLFF. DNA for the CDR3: TGTGCCAGCAGTCCTACACAGGGGGTCTCGGAAAAACTGTTTTTT.

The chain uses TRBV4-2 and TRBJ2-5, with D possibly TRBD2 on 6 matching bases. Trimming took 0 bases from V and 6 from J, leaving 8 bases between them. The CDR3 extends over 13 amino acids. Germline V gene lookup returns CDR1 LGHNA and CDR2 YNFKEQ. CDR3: CASSQELAKTQYF. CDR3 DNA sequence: TGTGCCAGCAGCCAAGAACTAGCAAAGACCCAGTACTTC.

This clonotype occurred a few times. In DNA, the CDR3 is TGTGCGAGCGGGCGGGGGGGTGAAAACACCATATATTTT. This codes for CASGRGGENTIYF. V is TRBV9 and J is TRBJ1-3; tentatively, D is TRBD1 (5 bases). Germline V gene lookup returns CDR1 SGDLS and CDR2 YYNGEE. This CDR3 is 13 amino acids long.

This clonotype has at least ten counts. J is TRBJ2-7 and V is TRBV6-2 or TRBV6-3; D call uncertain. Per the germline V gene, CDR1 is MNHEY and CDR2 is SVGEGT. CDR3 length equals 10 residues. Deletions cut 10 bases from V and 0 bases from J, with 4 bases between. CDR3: CATSSYEQYF. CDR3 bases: TGTGCCACCTCCTCCTACGAGCAGTACTTC.

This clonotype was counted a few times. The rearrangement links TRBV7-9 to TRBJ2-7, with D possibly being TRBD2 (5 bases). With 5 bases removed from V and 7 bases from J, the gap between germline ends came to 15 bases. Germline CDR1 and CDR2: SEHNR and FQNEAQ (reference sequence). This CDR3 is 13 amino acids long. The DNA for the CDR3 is TGTGCCAGCAGCCCAGGACGAAAGCGGGAGCAGTACTTC. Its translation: CASSPGRKREQYF.

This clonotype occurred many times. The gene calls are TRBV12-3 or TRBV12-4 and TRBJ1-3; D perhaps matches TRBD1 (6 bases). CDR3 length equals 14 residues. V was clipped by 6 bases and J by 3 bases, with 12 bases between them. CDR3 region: CASRQGVFGNTIYF. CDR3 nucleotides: TGTGCCAGCAGACAGGGTGTGTTTGGAAACACCATATATTTT.

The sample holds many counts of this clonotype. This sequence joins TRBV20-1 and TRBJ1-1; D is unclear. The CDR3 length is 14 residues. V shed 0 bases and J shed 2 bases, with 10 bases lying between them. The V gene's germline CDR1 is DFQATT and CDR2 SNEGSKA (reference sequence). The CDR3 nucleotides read TGCAGTGCTAGAGAGATTCGAAGCAACACTGAAGCTTTCTTT. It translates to CSAREIRSNTEAFF.

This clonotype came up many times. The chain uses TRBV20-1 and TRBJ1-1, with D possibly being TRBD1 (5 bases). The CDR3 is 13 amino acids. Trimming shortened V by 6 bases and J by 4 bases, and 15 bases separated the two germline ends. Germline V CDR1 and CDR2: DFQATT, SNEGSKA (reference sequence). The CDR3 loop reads CSASDGGGTEAFF. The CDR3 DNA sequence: TGCAGTGCCTCCGACGGGGGAGGCACTGAAGCTTTCTTT.

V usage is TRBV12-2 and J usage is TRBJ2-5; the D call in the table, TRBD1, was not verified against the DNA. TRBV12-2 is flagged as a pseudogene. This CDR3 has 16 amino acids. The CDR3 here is CASRHRDTRRQETQYF. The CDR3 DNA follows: TGTGCAAGTCGCCACCGGGACACTCGGCGGCAAGAGACCCAGTACTTC.

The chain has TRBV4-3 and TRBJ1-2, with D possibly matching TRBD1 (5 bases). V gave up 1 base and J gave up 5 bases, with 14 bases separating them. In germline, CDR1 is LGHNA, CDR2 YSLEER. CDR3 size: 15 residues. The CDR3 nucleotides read TGCGCCAGCAGCCAAGCTAGCAGGGCGCTATATGGCTACACCTTC. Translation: CASSQASRALYGYTF.

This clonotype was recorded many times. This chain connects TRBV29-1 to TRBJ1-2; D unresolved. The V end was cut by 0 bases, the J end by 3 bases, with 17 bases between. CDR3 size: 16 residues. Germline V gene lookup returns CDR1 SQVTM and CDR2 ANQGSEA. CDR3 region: CSVEEPATAGHYGYTF. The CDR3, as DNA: TGCAGCGTTGAAGAGCCCGCGACCGCCGGCCACTATGGCTACACCTTC. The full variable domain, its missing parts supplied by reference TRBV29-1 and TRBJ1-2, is SAVISQKPSRDICQRGTSLTIQCQVDSQVTMMFWYRQQPGQSLTLIATANQGSEATYESGFVIDKFPISRPNLTFSTLTVSNMSPEDSSIYLCSVEEPATAGHYGYTFGSGTRLTVV.

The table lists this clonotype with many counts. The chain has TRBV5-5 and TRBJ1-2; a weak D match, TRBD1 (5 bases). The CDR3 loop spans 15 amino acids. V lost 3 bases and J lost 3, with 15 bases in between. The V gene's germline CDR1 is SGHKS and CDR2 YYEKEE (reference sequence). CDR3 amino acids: CASSSLQGVDYGYTF. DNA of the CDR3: TGTGCCAGCAGCTCACTTCAGGGTGTAGACTATGGCTACACCTTC.